A single sample is the source of the 10 T cell receptor beta chains below, sequenced in a study of T-cell reconstitution after alpha-beta-depleted transplantation in children. Preparation of the TCRbeta library was carried out with unique molecular identifiers. TCRdb used MiXCR to reprocess the PCR reads, holding one entry per CDR3 protein. The table includes approximately 150,000 distinct CDR3 sequences, 8% to 10% detected once. The sample here was PBMCs, mostly from graft donor cells, taken 180 days after TCRalphabeta/CD19-depleted stem cell transplant. The receptor source for this set is a female patient between 2 and 10 years old who had a stem cell transplant for congenital amegakaryocytic thrombocytopenia, so the T cells may come from the graft donor.

This clonotype was found many times. The rearrangement uses TRBV2 and TRBJ2-7; D may be TRBD1 (5 bases). Germline CDR1 is SNHLY and CDR2 is FYNNEI. V lost 3 bases and J lost 0, with 12 bases in between. The CDR3 runs to 15 residues. The chain's CDR3 is CASSDRKGDSYEQYF. The CDR3 DNA reads as TGTGCCAGCAGTGATCGAAAAGGGGACTCCTACGAGCAGTACTTC.

This clonotype was counted at least ten times. This chain links TRBV29-1 with TRBJ1-2, with 10 bases identical to TRBD1. V lost 6 bases and J lost 5; bases outside the gene matches: 3. Germline CDR1 is SQVTM and CDR2 is ANQGSEA. There are 12 residues in the CDR3. The CDR3 here is CSVGDRGYGYTF. The CDR3 DNA follows: TGCAGCGTGGGGGACAGGGGTTATGGCTACACCTTC.

This clonotype turned up a few times. The chain combines TRBV6-1 with TRBJ2-5; TRBD1 agrees at 8 bases. The V gene end was trimmed by 6 bases and the J gene end by 5 bases; junction bases not matched to a gene: 14. The CDR3 is 16 amino acids. Germline assignment: CDR1 MNHNS and CDR2 SASEGT. Written as DNA, the CDR3 is TGTGCCAGCAGCAAAGATCGGACAGGGTTGTGGGAGACCCAGTACTTC. Protein: CASSKDRTGLWETQYF.

This clonotype was detected a few times. V and J are TRBV28 and TRBJ2-5; 9 bases line up with TRBD2. Germline-derived CDR1 and CDR2 are MDHEN and SYDVKM. With V trimmed by 8 bases and J by 7 bases, 14 bases remained unmatched. The CDR3 totals 15 residues. CDR3 sequence: CASSRGGVLPWTQYF. CDR3 in DNA: TGTGCCAGCTCGCGGGGGGGCGTTTTGCCGTGGACCCAGTACTTC.

This clonotype was counted between two and nine times. The chain employs TRBV20-1 and TRBJ2-2; D is ambiguous. The ends were cut back, 4 bases at V and 3 bases at J, with 3 bases in the middle. The CDR3 is 11 residues long. Germline V gene lookup returns CDR1 DFQATT and CDR2 SNEGSKA (reference sequence). The CDR3 spells CSAIYTGELFF. Here the CDR3 DNA reads TGCAGTGCTATCTACACCGGGGAGCTGTTTTTT.

This clonotype has a count of ten or more. This chain joins TRBV28 and TRBJ1-4; D gene ambiguous. Trimming cost V 3 bases and J 6 bases, with 11 bases left between them. The CDR3 totals 14 residues. Germline values: CDR1 MDHEN, CDR2 SYDVKM. The CDR3 reads CASSFRRRDEKLFF. The CDR3 coding sequence is TGTGCCAGCAGTTTTAGGCGACGGGATGAAAAACTGTTTTTT. Complete variable domain (other parts from reference TRBV28 and TRBJ1-4): DVKVTQSSRYLVKRTGEKVFLECVQDMDHENMFWYRQDPGLGLRLIYFSYDVKMKEKGDIPEGYSVSREKKERFSLILESASTNQTSMYLCASSFRRRDEKLFFGSGTQLSVL.

CDR3 bases: TGTGCCAGCAGCCTTCACCGGGATTACTATCGAGAGTTCTTC. It yields the protein CASSLHRDYYREFF. The chain joins TRBV6-2 or TRBV6-3 to TRBJ2-1; D perhaps matches TRBD2 (5 bases). CDR3 size: 14 residues. V was cut by 6 bases and J by 14 bases, with 23 bases left in between. Germline assignment: CDR1 MNHEY and CDR2 SVGEGT.

This clonotype was picked up a small number of times. V usage is TRBV20-1 and J usage is TRBJ2-7; the match to TRBD1 covers 8 bases. The CDR3 length is 15 residues. Germline V CDR1 and CDR2: DFQATT, SNEGSKA (reference sequence). The trim removed 0 bases at V and 6 bases at J, leaving 10 bases unmatched. CDR3 in DNA: TGCAGTGCTAGAGAACCCAGGGGGCGAGCCCTCGAGCAGTACTTC. Translation: CSAREPRGRALEQYF.

This clonotype is medium-sized in the sample. The V call is TRBV11-2, the J call TRBJ2-3; unclear D gene. Germline V gives CDR1 SGHAT, CDR2 FQNNGV. The V end was cut by 5 bases, the J end by 1 base, with 13 bases between. This CDR3 spans 15 amino acids. This CDR3 is CASSPIPGGTDTQYF. In DNA form, the CDR3 reads TGTGCCAGCAGCCCGATCCCCGGAGGCACAGATACGCAGTATTTT.

This clonotype was counted between two and nine times. This chain joins TRBV7-8 and TRBJ1-6; 8 bases map to TRBD1. V was clipped by 7 bases and J by 6 bases; unmatched bases: 8. The CDR3 contains 15 residues. Per the germline V gene, CDR1 is SGHVS and CDR2 is FQNEAQ. The CDR3 region has the DNA TGTGCCAGCACCAAGGGACAGGCCTTTAATTCACCCCTCCACTTT. Amino acid sequence: CASTKGQAFNSPLHF.